The sample holds a few counts of the clone carrying this TCR beta chain. What it binds is not known. V lost 5 bases and J lost 4; bases outside the gene matches: 9. CDR3 length: 15 amino acids. CDR1 SGHRS and CDR2 YFSETQ come from the germline V gene. The data stem from a study of response to subunit inactivated influenza vaccine. Study-wide findings and caveats: Authors suggested few new T cells are recruited by each seasonal influenza vaccination.

One entry per CDR3 protein results from TCRdb running MiXCR on the RT-PCR reads. The repertoire holds under 750,000 distinct CDR3 sequences, with 12% as singletons. The chain recombines TRBV5-1 with TRBJ1-1, with 9 positions matching TRBD1. This TCR was recovered from a man aged 50-59 years who received an inactivated influenza vaccine. Source: PBMCs from blood, taken on the day of vaccination. CDR3 sequence (DNA): TGCGCCAGCAGACATCCGGGACAGGGTGCCACTGAAGCTTTCTTT. It encodes CASRHPGQGATEAFF.